The rows below give T cell receptor beta chains drawn from one sample of a study of blood T cell dynamics during melanoma immunotherapy. The method was immunoSEQ multiplex PCR; TCRdb's version includes in-frame clones alone and lacks a portion of them. The profile covers about 14,000 clones, with roughly nine tenths appearing a single time and more than 0.15% taken by the ten largest. Material: effector memory CD8+ T cells from blood, obtained from a patient treated with checkpoint blockade. The receptors were gathered from a human donor with melanoma. Each CDR3 is given with its conserved first and last residue. D genes are given only for firm matches. Clone size is stated in some rows and not others, as once, few, many or a class when expanded.

v_call	j_call	clone_size	d_call	cdr3_aa	cdr3_nt
TRBV2	TRBJ2-5	.	.	CASDSGREVETQYF	TGTGCCAGCGACAGTGGACGTGAAGTGGAGACCCAGTACTTC
TRBV29-1	TRBJ1-1	.	.	CSARGGLNTEAFF	TGCAGCGCAAGAGGGGGGCTGAACACTGAAGCTTTCTTT
TRBV19	TRBJ2-1	.	.	CASSIGVLRGVMTRRNEQFF	TGTGCCAGTAGTATCGGGGTCTTAAGAGGTGTCATGACTAGGCGCAATGAGCAGTTCTTC
TRBV19	TRBJ2-2	.	.	CASSIGPATNTGELFF	TGTGCCAGTAGTATAGGCCCGGCGACGAACACCGGGGAGCTGTTTTTT
TRBV25-1	TRBJ2-5	.	.	CASASETQYF	TGTGCCAGCGCCTCAGAGACCCAGTACTTC
TRBV11-2	TRBJ2-7	.	.	CASSLDSHEQYF	TGTGCCAGCAGCTTAGATTCCCACGAGCAGTACTTC
TRBV7-9	TRBJ2-1	.	.	CASSSTGASYNEQFF	TGTGCCAGCAGCTCTACGGGAGCCTCCTACAATGAGCAGTTCTTC
TRBV19	TRBJ2-5	.	.	CASSIGPQETQYF	TGTGCCAGTAGTATCGGTCCACAAGAGACCCAGTACTTC
TRBV18	TRBJ2-2	.	TRBD2	CASSPSGRAITGELFF	TGTGCCAGCTCACCCTCCGGGAGGGCGATCACCGGGGAGCTGTTTTTT
TRBV28	TRBJ2-1	.	.	CASSRRGGRAAASYNEQFF	TGTGCCAGCAGTCGTAGGGGGGGGAGGGCAGCGGCTTCCTACAATGAGCAGTTCTTC
TRBV2	TRBJ2-6	once	.	CASSAGAGANVLTF	TGTGCCAGCAGTGCAGGGGCTGGGGCCAACGTCCTGACTTTC